This T cell receptor beta chain derives from a study of blood T cell repertoires in COVID-19. Whole-study context: Donors in the United States, Italy and Spain gave samples during acute or convalescent COVID-19.

The participants were between about 18 and 90 years old and came from about two dozen US areas. Cohort allocation depended upon clinical history that participants reported. Two negative PCRs, clearance, or symptom resolution characterized the recovered Cohort 3 donors. CDR1 and CDR2 (germline): SGHTA, FQGNSA. Trimming took 2 bases from V and 0 from J; bases not matched to a gene: 0. The CDR3 has 15 amino acids. Sequencing was performed with immunoSEQ multiplex PCR; in TCRdb, only in-frame clones are kept and a portion is missing. The sample has around 200,000 clones, 85% seen once. V and J are TRBV7-2 and TRBJ1-3, with 8 bases that match TRBD1. This receptor was taken from a middle-aged man who had recovered from COVID-19. Sequenced sample: PBMCs or T cells enriched from blood (not recorded which). The CDR3 is CASSLTGGSGNTIYF. DNA for the CDR3: TGTGCCAGCAGCTTAACAGGGGGCTCTGGAAACACCATATATTTT.